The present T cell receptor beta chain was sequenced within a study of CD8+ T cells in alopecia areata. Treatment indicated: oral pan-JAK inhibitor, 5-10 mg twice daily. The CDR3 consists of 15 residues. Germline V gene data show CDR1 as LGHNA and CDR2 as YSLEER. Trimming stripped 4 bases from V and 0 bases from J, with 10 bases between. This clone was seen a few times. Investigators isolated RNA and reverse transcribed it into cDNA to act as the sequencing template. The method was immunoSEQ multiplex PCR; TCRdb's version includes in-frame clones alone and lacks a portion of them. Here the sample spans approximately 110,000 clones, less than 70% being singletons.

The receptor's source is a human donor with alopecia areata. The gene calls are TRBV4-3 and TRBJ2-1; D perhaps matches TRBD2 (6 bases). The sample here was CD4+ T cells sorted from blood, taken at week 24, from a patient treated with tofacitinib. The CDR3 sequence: CASSRAGSSYNEQFF. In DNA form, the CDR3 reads TGCGCCAGCAGCCGGGCGGGGAGCTCCTACAATGAGCAGTTCTTC.